This TCR beta chain was retrieved from a study of blood T cell repertoires in COVID-19. Overall study context: Specimens from acute and convalescent COVID-19 originated in the United States, Italy and Spain. Sample material is recorded as cDNA or gDNA derived from T cells, B-cell-depleted T cells, or PBMCs.

In the original processing: From reference gene primer amplification, estimates of nucleated cell counts were derived. Using immunoSEQ multiplex PCR, the repertoire was profiled, and TCRdb retains in-frame clones only, with some absent. V, J and clone size are those of that table, while D and trimming were read from the DNA. This table holds some 80,000 clones, roughly four fifths found once. This clone was recorded once. Per germline, CDR1 SGHRS and CDR2 YFSETQ. V lost 0 bases, J lost 4 bases, and 10 bases lay in between. This CDR3 spans 14 amino acids. The specimen sequenced was peripheral blood. The chain is built from TRBV5-1 and TRBJ1-1; a weak D match, TRBD1 (5 bases). The clonotype originates from a human donor in a cohort sampled during active COVID-19. As DNA, the CDR3 is TGCGCCAGCAGCTTGGTGGGGGGGAGCACTGAAGCTTTCTTT. Translated: CASSLVGGSTEAFF.